This TCR beta chain is drawn from a study of identical twins. Study-wide points: Instead of following the same donors, the conclusions were based on cross-sectional statistical analysis. With abundant cord blood beta clonotypes, insertions were fewer; memory repertoires showed no such pattern. Zero-insertion analyses might be partly confounded by invariant T cells like MAIT and iNKT.

Germline V gene sequence: CDR1 MNHNY, CDR2 SVGAGI (reference sequence). The germline V and J ends were trimmed by 5 bases and 5 bases, with 15 bases remaining between them. There are 14 residues in the CDR3. cDNA carried unique molecular identifiers, and a universal primer site was added by template switching. TCRdb itself ran the 5' RACE reads through MiXCR, one entry per CDR3 protein. This table has 1,800,000 or so distinct CDR3 sequences, about 32% appearing once. This clonotype was seen more than once but under ten times. Its antigen remains unidentified. The sequenced sample consisted of cord blood. The clonotype comes from a newborn girl in good health. J is TRBJ1-2 and V is TRBV6-6; no clear D. The CDR3, as DNA: TGTGCCAGCAGTCCTTGGTCTTATAGGTATGGCTACACCTTC. It encodes CASSPWSYRYGYTF.